This T cell receptor (beta chain) was sequenced for a study of CD8+ T cells in alopecia areata. Sample treatment: oral pan-JAK inhibitor, 5-10 mg twice daily. Those with alopecia areata gave lesional scalp punch biopsies and peripheral blood. PBMCs, the starting material, were the source of sorted CD4+ and CD8+ T cells. RNA, once extracted, was reverse transcribed into cDNA for use as the sequencing template. Only in-frame clones appear in the TCRdb table, and some are missing; sequencing was by immunoSEQ multiplex PCR. In the table there are 150,000 to 200,000 clones, 55% to 75% of which are singletons. This CDR3 contains 12 residues. Germline loops: CDR1 SQVTM, CDR2 ANQGSEA. J gave up 3 bases and V 6 bases, and 1 base lay outside the gene matches.

The sequence came from a human donor with alopecia areata. The rearrangement joins TRBV29-1 to TRBJ2-1; 8 nucleotides match TRBD2. This material consisted of CD4+ T cells sorted from blood, taken at week 4, from a patient treated with tofacitinib. DNA for the CDR3: TGCAGCGTAGCGGGGGACTACAATGAGCAGTTCTTC. It yields the protein CSVAGDYNEQFF.